This T cell receptor (beta chain) was identified during a study of regulatory T cells in long-lasting Graves disease. Study-level information: Graves' cases, newly diagnosed, had used antithyroid drugs under 3 months.

Overall study results and limits: Relative to new patients (roughly 950), persistent patients exhibited greater sharing of public clonotypes (2,741). TCR diversity in persistent Graves' patients was below that of newly diagnosed ones.

Library construction for TCR beta used iRepertoire HTBI primers and Arm-PCR of CDR3 regions. Each CDR3 protein is one row after TCRdb ran MiXCR on the multiplex PCR reads. The sample lists hundreds of thousands of distinct CDR3 sequences, 15% to 19% seen once, with 22% in the top ten. This clonotype was recorded many times. Its antigen is not known. Time point noted: newly diagnosed GD, antithyroid drugs for less than 3 months. TCR sequences were obtained from RNA taken from PBMCs. With V trimmed by 4 bases and J by 11 bases, 7 bases remained unmatched. From germline, CDR1 is SEHNR and CDR2 FQNEAQ (reference sequence). This CDR3 comprises 12 residues.

The source was peripheral blood mononuclear cells (PBMCs), collected at new diagnosis, from a patient treated with antithyroid drugs. The sequence was obtained from a female donor with Graves disease. The V call is TRBV7-9, the J call TRBJ1-1; 7 bases are a match to TRBD1. For the CDR3, the DNA is TGTGCCAGCAGCTCGACAGGGTCTGGCGCTTTCTTT. It is translated as CASSSTGSGAFF.